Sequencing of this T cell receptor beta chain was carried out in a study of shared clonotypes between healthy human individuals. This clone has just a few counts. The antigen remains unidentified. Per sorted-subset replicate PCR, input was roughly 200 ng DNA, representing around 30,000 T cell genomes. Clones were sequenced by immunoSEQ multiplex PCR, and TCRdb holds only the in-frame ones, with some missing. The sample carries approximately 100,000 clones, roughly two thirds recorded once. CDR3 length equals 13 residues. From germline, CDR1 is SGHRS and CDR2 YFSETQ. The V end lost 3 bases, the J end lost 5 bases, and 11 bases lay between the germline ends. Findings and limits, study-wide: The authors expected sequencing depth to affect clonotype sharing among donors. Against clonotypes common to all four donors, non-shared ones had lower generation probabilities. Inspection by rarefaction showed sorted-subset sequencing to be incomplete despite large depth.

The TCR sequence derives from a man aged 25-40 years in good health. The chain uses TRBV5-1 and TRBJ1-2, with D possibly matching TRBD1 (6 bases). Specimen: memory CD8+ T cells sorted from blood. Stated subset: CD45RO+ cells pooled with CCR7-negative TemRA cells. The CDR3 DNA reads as TGCGCCAGCAGCTGGGGGCCATGGTATGGCTACACCTTC. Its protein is CASSWGPWYGYTF. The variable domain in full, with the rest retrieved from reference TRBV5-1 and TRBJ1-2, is KAGVTQTPRYLIKTRGQQVTLSCSPISGHRSVSWYQQTPGQGLQFLFEYFSETQRNKGNFPGRFSGRQFSNSRSEMNVSTLELGDSALYLCASSWGPWYGYTFGSGTRLTVV.